The sequence of this T cell receptor (beta chain) was determined in a study of blood T cell repertoires in COVID-19. About the study: Acute and convalescent COVID-19 specimens originated in the United States, Italy and Spain. The cDNA or gDNA used as material had been derived from T cells, B-cell-depleted T cells, or PBMCs.

Participant reports of clinical history set cohort assignment. This table comes from immunoSEQ multiplex PCR, and its TCRdb copy is limited to in-frame clones, with some not included. In the table there are 150,000 or so clones, 85% to 90% of which are singletons. The V and J ends lost 6 bases and 5 bases respectively, with 13 bases between them. This CDR3 is 13 amino acids long. Sequenced input: PBMCs or T cells enriched from blood (not recorded which). The clonotype comes from a woman between 50 and 59 years old who had recovered from COVID-19. The gene calls are TRBV12-3 or TRBV12-4 and TRBJ2-5; no definite D call. CDR3 residues: CASRRSVRETQYF. DNA for the CDR3: TGTGCCAGCAGGAGAAGCGTTCGGGAGACCCAGTACTTC.